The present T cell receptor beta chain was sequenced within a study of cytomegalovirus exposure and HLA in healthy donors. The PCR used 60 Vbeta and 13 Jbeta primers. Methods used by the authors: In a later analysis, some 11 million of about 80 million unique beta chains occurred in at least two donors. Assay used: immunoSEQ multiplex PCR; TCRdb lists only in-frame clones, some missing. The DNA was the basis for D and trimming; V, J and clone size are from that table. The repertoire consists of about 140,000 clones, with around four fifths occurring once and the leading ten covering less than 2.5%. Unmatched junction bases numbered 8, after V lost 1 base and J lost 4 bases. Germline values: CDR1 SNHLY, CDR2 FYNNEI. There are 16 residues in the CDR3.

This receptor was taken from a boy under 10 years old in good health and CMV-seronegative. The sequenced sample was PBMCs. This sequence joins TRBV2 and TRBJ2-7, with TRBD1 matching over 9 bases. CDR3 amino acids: CASSEDGTGPPYEQYF. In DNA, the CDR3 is TGTGCCAGCAGTGAAGACGGGACAGGGCCGCCGTACGAGCAGTACTTC.